These 4 T cell receptor beta chains originate from one sample sequenced in a study of shared clonotypes between healthy human individuals. Profiling relied on immunoSEQ multiplex PCR, and the TCRdb table lists in-frame clones only, not all of them. Here the sample spans roughly 2,300,000 clones, under 95% being singletons. The sample was naive CD4+ T cells from PBMCs. Subset specified: CD45RA+ positively selected. Receptor source: a man aged 18 to 30 in good health. Some clones in this sample may be carry-over from other donors' samples.

About this clone: The junction departs from the called germline gene at one end, perhaps through a read error. The chain combines TRBV7-2 with TRBJ1-2; 9 bases agree with TRBD1. Germline V gene data show CDR1 as SGHTA and CDR2 as FQGNSA. This CDR3 spans 16 amino acids. The CDR3 region has the DNA TGTGCCAGCAGATTAGGAGGGGACAGGGAAGACTATGGCTACACCTTC. Residues: CASRLGGDREDYGYTF.

The V and J genes are TRBV5-4 and TRBJ2-3, with 10 bases that match TRBD2. With 4 bases clipped from V and 1 base from J, the junction kept 9 bases outside the gene matches. This CDR3 comprises 17 residues. Germline V gene lookup returns CDR1 SGHNT and CDR2 YYREEE (reference sequence). The CDR3 reads CASSLTPGTSGTDTQYF. In DNA form, the CDR3 reads TGTGCCAGCAGCCTTACCCCCGGGACTAGCGGCACAGATACGCAGTATTTT.

In its sample, this clone was seen a few times. The V and J genes are TRBV21-1 and TRBJ2-1; the D call TRBD1 from the table was never checked on the DNA. TRBV21-1 is reported as a pseudogene. The CDR3 totals 15 residues. The DNA of the CDR3 is TGTGCCAGCAGTCTCCGGGACAGGAGATACAATGAGCAGTTCTTC. This translates into CASSLRDRRYNEQFF.

This sequence joins TRBV10-3 and TRBJ2-1; D remains ambiguous. CDR3 length: 14 amino acids. Germline V gene lookup returns CDR1 ENHRY and CDR2 SYGVKD. The ends were cut back, 0 bases at V and 8 bases at J, with 11 bases in the middle. CDR3 sequence: CAISESVMVHEQFF. Written as DNA, the CDR3 is TGTGCCATCAGTGAGTCTGTAATGGTCCATGAGCAGTTCTTC.